The present T cell receptor beta chain was sequenced within a study of cytomegalovirus exposure and HLA in healthy donors. Study outcomes and limitations: Reportedly, fewer N-insertions than the approximately 690-donor mean appeared in an Asian-associated ancestry cluster in a later analysis.

This clone turned up a few times. Its target is not known. Other DNA sequences from this sample encode an identical CDR3 as well. The PCR was carried out with 60 Vbeta primers and 13 Jbeta primers. Assay: immunoSEQ multiplex PCR; the TCRdb copy retains only in-frame clones and omits some. The sample has some 160,000 clones, approximately 81% seen once. V was trimmed by 0 bases and J by 7 bases, leaving 15 bases between them. Germline lookup yields CDR1 MNHEY and CDR2 SVGAGI. The CDR3 loop spans 15 amino acids. The specimen was PBMCs. This TCR was sampled from a man between 25 and 39 years old in good health and CMV-seropositive. J is TRBJ1-2 and V is TRBV6-5, with D tentatively TRBD1 (5 bases). The CDR3 DNA sequence: TGTGCCAGCAGTTACTCGCAGGGCACCTCAGGTGGCTACACCTTC. Translating gives CASSYSQGTSGGYTF.